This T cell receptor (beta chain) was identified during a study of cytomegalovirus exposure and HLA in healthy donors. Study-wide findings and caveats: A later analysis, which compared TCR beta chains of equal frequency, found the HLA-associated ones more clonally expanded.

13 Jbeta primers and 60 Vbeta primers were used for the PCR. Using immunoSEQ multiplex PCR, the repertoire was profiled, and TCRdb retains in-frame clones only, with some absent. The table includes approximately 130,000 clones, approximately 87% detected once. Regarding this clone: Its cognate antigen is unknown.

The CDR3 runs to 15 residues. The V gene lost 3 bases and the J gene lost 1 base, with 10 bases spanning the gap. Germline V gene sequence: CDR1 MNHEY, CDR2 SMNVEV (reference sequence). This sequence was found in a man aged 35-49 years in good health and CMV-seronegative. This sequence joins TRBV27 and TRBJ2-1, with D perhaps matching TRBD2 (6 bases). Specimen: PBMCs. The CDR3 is CASSLGTQSYNEQFF. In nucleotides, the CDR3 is TGTGCCAGCAGTTTGGGGACTCAATCCTACAATGAGCAGTTCTTC.